A single sample gave rise to the 4 T cell receptor beta chains below, sequenced in a study of cytomegalovirus exposure and HLA in healthy donors. Amplification used 60 Vbeta primers and 13 Jbeta primers. Generated by immunoSEQ multiplex PCR, the TCRdb table keeps only in-frame clones and is missing some. The sample consists of roughly 86,000 clones, roughly 79% of them appearing once. Sequenced: PBMCs. The receptors were sampled from a female donor in good health and CMV-seronegative.

This chain links TRBV2 with TRBJ2-7, with D possibly matching TRBD1 (5 bases). This CDR3 is built from 14 residues. V lost 0 bases and J lost 4, with 10 bases in between. Germline V gives CDR1 SNHLY, CDR2 FYNNEI. CDR3 region: CASSEAGLGYEQYF. As DNA, the CDR3 is TGTGCCAGCAGTGAAGCGGGGCTGGGTTACGAGCAGTACTTC.

A word on this clone: The junction differs from germline at one of its ends, possibly a read error. The V call is TRBV7-2, the J call TRBJ1-6; possibly TRBD1 for D (6 bases). The CDR3 loop spans 17 amino acids. CDR1 is SGHTA, CDR2 FQGNSA, per germline. CDR3 amino acids: CASSLLLGAAYNSPPHF. The CDR3 nucleotides are TGTGCCAGCAGCTTATTGTTGGGGGCAGCCTATAATTCACCCCCCCACTTT.

The V call is TRBV5-8, the J call TRBJ1-5, with D unclear. The CDR3 contains 13 residues. CDR1 is SGHTS, CDR2 YDEGEE, per germline. V gave up 5 bases and J gave up 7 bases, with 13 bases separating them. The CDR3 loop reads CASRSDLEQPQHF. For the CDR3, the DNA is TGTGCCAGCAGATCCGATCTCGAGCAGCCCCAGCATTTT.

The V gene is TRBV5-4, the J gene TRBJ2-6; tentative D call: TRBD1 (6 bases). CDR1 is SGHNT, CDR2 YYREEE, per germline (reference sequence). The CDR3 has 19 amino acids. The ends were cut back, 4 bases at V and 2 bases at J, with 22 bases in the middle. CDR3 region: CASSHPGRGSGAGANVLTF. The CDR3 nucleotides are TGTGCCAGCAGCCATCCCGGTCGCGGTTCAGGGGCTGGGGCCAACGTCCTGACTTTC.